Listed here is a single T cell receptor (beta chain). Its antigen is still unknown. TCRdb called the 5' RACE reads again in MiXCR, with one record for every CDR3 protein. This sample yields around 320,000 distinct CDR3 sequences, of which 15% to 20% are seen a single time; under 25% belongs to the top ten. Germline CDR1 and CDR2: ENHRY and SYGVKD. There are 12 residues in the CDR3. V trimming: 9 bases; J trimming: 3 bases; junction bases outside the gene matches: 3. The sample comes from a study of T-cell memory formation after mild COVID-19. Regarding the study as a whole: Contracting clones from day 15 to 85 showed balanced CD4/CD8; later expanders favored CD4+. Largely, contracting CD4+ clones fell within CM and EM, and contracting CD8+ clones within EMRA.

This rearrangement joins TRBV10-3 to TRBJ2-3; TRBD2 aligns across 7 bases. The receptor was derived from a young man who had mild COVID-19 (a few samples of this study predate the infection). Cell type and time point are not known. The sequencing sample was made of PBMCs or a T cell subset sorted from them (not recorded which). The DNA of the CDR3 is TGTGCCATAGCGGGGTTTACAGATACGCAGTATTTT. Translated: CAIAGFTDTQYF.